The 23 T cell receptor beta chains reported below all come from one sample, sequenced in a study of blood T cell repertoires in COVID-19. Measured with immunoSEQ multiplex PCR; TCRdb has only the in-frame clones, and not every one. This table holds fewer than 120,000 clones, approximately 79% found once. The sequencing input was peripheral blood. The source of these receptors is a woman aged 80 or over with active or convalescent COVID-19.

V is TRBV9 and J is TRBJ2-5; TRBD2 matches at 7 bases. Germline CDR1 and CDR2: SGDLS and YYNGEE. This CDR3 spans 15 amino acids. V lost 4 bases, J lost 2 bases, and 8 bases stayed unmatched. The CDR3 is CASSHPGLQQETQYF. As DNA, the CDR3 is TGTGCCAGCAGCCACCCGGGACTACAACAAGAGACCCAGTACTTC.

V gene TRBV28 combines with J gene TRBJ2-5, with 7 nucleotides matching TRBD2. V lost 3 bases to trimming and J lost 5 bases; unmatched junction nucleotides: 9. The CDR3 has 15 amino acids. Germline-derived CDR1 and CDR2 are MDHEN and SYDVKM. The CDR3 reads CASSFFGGGRETQYF. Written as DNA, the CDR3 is TGTGCCAGCAGTTTCTTTGGGGGAGGGCGGGAGACCCAGTACTTC.

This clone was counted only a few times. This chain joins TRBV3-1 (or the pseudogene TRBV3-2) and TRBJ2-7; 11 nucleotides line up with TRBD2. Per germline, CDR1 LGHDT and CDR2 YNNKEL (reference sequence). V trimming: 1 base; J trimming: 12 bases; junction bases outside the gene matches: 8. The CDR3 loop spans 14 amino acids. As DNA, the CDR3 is TGTGCCAGCAGCCAAGGCGGGGCTAGCGGGAGGCTGTACTTC. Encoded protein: CASSQGGASGRLYF.

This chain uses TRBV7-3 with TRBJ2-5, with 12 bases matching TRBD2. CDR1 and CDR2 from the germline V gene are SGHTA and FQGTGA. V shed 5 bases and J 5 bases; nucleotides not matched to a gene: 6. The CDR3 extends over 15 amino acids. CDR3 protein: CASSETSGRTETQYF. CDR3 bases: TGTGCCAGCAGCGAGACTAGCGGGAGAACTGAGACCCAGTACTTC.

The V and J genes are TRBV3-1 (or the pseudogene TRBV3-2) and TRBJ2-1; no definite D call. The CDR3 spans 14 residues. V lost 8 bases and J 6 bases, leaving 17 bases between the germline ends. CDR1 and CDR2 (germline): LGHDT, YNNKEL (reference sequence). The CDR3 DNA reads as TGTGCCAGCTCATCATACGGTTTTCCCAATGAGCAGTTCTTC. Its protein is CASSSYGFPNEQFF.

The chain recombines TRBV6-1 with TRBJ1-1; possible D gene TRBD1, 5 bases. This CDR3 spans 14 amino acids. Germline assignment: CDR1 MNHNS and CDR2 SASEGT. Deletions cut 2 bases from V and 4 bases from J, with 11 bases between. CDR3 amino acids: CASSELGGSTEAFF. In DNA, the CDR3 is TGTGCCAGCAGTGAATTGGGGGGTAGCACTGAAGCTTTCTTT.

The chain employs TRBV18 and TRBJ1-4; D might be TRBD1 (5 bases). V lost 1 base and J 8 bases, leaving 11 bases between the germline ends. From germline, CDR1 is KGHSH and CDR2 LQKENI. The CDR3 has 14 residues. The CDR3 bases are TGTGCCAGCTCACCACAGGGGTTTCGGGAAAAACTGTTTTTT. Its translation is CASSPQGFREKLFF.

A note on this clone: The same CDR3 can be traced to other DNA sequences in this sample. This chain's CDR3 is CASSLRQGSYEQYF. The CDR3 coding sequence is TGCGCCAGCAGCCTGAGACAGGGGTCCTACGAGCAGTACTTC. This sequence joins TRBV5-1 and TRBJ2-7; 8 nucleotides match TRBD1. Germline trimming cut 4 bases from V and 1 base from J; bases unmatched to any gene: 4. The CDR3 sequence is 14 residues long. Germline V CDR1 and CDR2: SGHRS, YFSETQ. The full variable domain, its missing parts supplied by reference TRBV5-1 and TRBJ2-7, is KAGVTQTPRYLIKTRGQQVTLSCSPISGHRSVSWYQQTPGQGLQFLFEYFSETQRNKGNFPGRFSGRQFSNSRSEMNVSTLELGDSALYLCASSLRQGSYEQYFGPGTRLTVT.

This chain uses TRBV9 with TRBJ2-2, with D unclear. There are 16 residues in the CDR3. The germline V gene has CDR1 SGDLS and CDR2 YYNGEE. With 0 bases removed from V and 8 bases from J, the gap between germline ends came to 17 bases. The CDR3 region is CASSVVSLPQTGELFF. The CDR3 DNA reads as TGTGCCAGCAGCGTAGTTTCCCTACCCCAGACAGGGGAGCTGTTTTTT.

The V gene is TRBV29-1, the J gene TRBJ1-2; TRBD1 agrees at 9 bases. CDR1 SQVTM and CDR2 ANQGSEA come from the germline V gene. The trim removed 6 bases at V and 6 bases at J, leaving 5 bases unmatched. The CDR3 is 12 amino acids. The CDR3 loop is CSVGTGYDGYTF. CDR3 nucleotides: TGCAGCGTCGGGACAGGGTATGATGGCTACACCTTC.

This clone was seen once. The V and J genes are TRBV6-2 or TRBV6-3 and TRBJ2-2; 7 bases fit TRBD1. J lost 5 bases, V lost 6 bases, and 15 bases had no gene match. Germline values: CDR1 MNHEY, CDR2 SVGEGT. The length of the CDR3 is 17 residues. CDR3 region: CASSLDRASLSTGELFF. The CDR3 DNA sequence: TGTGCCAGCAGCTTAGACAGGGCTTCCTTGTCAACCGGGGAGCTGTTTTTT.

CDR3 coding DNA: TGTGCCAGCAGTTTCAGGGCAGGAGATACGCAGTATTTT. Translated, it gives CASSFRAGDTQYF. The rearrangement uses TRBV28 and TRBJ2-3, with D possibly TRBD1 on 5 matching bases. Trimming stripped 3 bases from V and 5 bases from J, with 9 bases between. Germline V gene lookup returns CDR1 MDHEN and CDR2 SYDVKM. This CDR3 comprises 13 residues.

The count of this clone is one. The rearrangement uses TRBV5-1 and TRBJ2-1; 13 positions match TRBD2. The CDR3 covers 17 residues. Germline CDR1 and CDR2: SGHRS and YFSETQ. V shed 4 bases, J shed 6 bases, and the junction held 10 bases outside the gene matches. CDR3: CASSVGLAGADGNEQFF. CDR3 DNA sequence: TGCGCCAGCAGCGTCGGACTAGCGGGAGCGGATGGCAATGAGCAGTTCTTC.

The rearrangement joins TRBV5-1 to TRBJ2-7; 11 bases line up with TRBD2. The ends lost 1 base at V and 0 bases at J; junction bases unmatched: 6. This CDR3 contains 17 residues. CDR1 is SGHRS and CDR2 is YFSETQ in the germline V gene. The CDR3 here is CASSLLPSGRFSYEQYF. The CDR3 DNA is TGCGCCAGCAGCTTGTTGCCTAGCGGGAGGTTCTCCTACGAGCAGTACTTC.

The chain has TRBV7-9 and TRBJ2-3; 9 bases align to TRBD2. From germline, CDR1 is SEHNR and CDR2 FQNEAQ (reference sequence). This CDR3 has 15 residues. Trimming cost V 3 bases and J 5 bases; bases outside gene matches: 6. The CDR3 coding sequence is TGTGCCAGCAGCTTGGGGACTAGCTCCCTAGATACGCAGTATTTT. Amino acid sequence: CASSLGTSSLDTQYF. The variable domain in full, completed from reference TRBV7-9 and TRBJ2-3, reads DTGVSQNPRHKITKRGQNVTFRCDPISEHNRLYWYRQTLGQGPEFLTYFQNEAQLEKSRLLSDRFSAERPKGSFSTLEIQRTEQGDSAMYLCASSLGTSSLDTQYFGPGTRLTVL.

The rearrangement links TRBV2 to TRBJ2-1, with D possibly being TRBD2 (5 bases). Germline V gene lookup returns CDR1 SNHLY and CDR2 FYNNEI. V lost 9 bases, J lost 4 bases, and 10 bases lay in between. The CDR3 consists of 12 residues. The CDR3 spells CASWAGYNEQFF. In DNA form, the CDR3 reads TGTGCCAGTTGGGCGGGTTACAATGAGCAGTTCTTC.

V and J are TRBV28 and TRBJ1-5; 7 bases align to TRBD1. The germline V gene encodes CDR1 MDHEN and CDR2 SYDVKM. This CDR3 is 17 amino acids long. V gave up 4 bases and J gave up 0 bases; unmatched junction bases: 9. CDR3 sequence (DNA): TGTGCCAGCAGTTGGGTTGAGGGGGCATATAGCAATCAGCCCCAGCATTTT. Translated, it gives CASSWVEGAYSNQPQHF.

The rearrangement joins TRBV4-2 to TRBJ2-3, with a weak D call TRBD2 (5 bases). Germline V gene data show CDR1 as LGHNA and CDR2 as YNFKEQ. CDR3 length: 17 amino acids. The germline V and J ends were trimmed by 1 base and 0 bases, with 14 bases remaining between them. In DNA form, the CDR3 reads TGTGCCAGCAGCCAAGGAAAACTTAGCGACAGCACAGATACGCAGTATTTT. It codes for CASSQGKLSDSTDTQYF.

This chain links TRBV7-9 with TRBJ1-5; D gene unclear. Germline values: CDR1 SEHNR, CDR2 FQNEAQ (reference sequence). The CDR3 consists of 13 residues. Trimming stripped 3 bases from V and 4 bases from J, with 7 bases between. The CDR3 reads CASSFTVNQPQHF. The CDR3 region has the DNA TGTGCCAGCAGCTTCACAGTGAATCAGCCCCAGCATTTT.

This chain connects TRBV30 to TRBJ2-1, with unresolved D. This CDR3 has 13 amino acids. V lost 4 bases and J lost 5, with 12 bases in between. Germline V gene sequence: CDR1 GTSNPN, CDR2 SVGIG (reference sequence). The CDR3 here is CAWTTWANNEQFF. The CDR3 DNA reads TGTGCCTGGACCACCTGGGCTAACAATGAGCAGTTCTTC. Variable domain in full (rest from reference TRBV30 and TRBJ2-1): SQTIHQWPATLVQPVGSPLSLECTVEGTSNPNLYWYRQAAGRGLQLLFYSVGIGQISSEVPQNLSASRPQDRQFILSSKKLLLSDSGFYLCAWTTWANNEQFFGPGTRLTVL.

The CDR3 bases are TGTGCCAGCTTCCGCGGGAGTGGAGAGACCCAGTACTTC. Its translation: CASFRGSGETQYF. V gene TRBV18 combines with J gene TRBJ2-5, with 7 bases aligning to TRBD2. V was pared by 7 bases and J by 4 bases, with 6 bases of the junction left unmatched. CDR3 length: 13 amino acids. CDR1 is KGHSH, CDR2 LQKENI, per germline.

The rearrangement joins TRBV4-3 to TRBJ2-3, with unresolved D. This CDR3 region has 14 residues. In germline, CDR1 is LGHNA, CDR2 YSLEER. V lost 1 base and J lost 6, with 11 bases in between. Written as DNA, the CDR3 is TGCGCCAGCAGCCAAGTAGTAAACGCCGATACGCAGTATTTT. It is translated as CASSQVVNADTQYF.

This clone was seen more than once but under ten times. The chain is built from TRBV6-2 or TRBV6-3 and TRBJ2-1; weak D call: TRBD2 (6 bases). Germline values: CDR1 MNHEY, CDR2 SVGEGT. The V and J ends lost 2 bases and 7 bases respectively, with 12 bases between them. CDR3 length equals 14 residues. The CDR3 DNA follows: TGTGCCAGCAGTTACAGACGGGGGTTGAATGAGCAGTTCTTC. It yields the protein CASSYRRGLNEQFF.